This TCR beta chain was profiled in a study of breast tumors, draining lymph nodes, adjacent tissues. This clonotype was observed at least ten times. Its antigen is undetermined. The CDR3 is made up of 14 amino acids. Germline assignment: CDR1 DFQATT and CDR2 SNEGSKA (reference sequence). V was trimmed by 5 bases and J by 7 bases, leaving 18 bases between them. Findings of the study overall: Tumor TCR diversity was below lymph nodes but above nontumor tissue. Compared with basal-like, luminal-like tumors shared significantly more repertoire with nontumor tissue. The data were judged consistent with most tumor T cells coming from lymph node and expanding in tumor. That most tumor T cells come from lymph nodes remained unproven.

The lymph nodes were axillary draining lymph nodes from breast cancer patients. TCRdb itself ran the multiplex PCR reads through MiXCR, one entry per CDR3 protein. Seen here are about 200,000 distinct CDR3 sequences, approximately 33% observed once, and the top ten hold around 4.5%. The receptor comes from a female donor with breast cancer. Some clones in this sample may be carry-over from other donors' samples. The gene calls are TRBV20-1 and TRBJ2-1; weak D call: TRBD2 (6 bases). Sequencing was done on a sample of axillary lymph node tissue. In DNA form, the CDR3 reads TGCAGTGCTGATCGGAGGGCCGGCTTTAATGAGCAGTTCTTC. It specifies CSADRRAGFNEQFF.